The 19 T cell receptor beta chains in this list originate from one sample, sequenced in a study of blood T cell repertoires in COVID-19. Only in-frame clones appear in the TCRdb table, and some are missing; sequencing was by immunoSEQ multiplex PCR. The sample lists 470,000 or so clones, more than 85% occurring once. The sequencing sample was made of peripheral blood. The receptors stem from a woman aged 30 to 39 with acute or convalescent COVID-19.

The chain employs TRBV7-6 and TRBJ2-1; weak D call: TRBD2 (5 bases). Trimming took 5 bases from V and 7 from J, leaving 18 bases between them. Germline V CDR1 and CDR2: SGHVS, FNYEAQ. This CDR3 spans 15 amino acids. CDR3 sequence reads: CASSPQMRVGNEQFF. The DNA of the CDR3 is TGTGCCAGCAGCCCCCAAATGCGGGTGGGGAATGAGCAGTTCTTC.

The rearrangement uses TRBV9 and TRBJ2-1, with 10 positions matching TRBD1. With V trimmed by 4 bases and J by 7 bases, 8 bases remained unmatched. CDR3 size: 15 residues. Germline lookup yields CDR1 SGDLS and CDR2 YYNGEE. The CDR3, as DNA: TGTGCCAGCAGCATCACCGGGACAGGGGTTAATGAGCAGTTCTTC. It translates to CASSITGTGVNEQFF. Together with reference TRBV9 and TRBJ2-1, the CDR3 gives the full variable domain: DSGVTQTPKHLITATGQRVTLRCSPRSGDLSVYWYQQSLDQGLQFLIQYYNGEERAKGNILERFSAQQFPDLHSELNLSSLELGDSALYFCASSITGTGVNEQFFGPGTRLTVL.

This sequence joins TRBV9 and TRBJ2-1, with D possibly TRBD2 on 6 matching bases. This CDR3 has 14 amino acids. The germline gives CDR1 SGDLS, CDR2 YYNGEE. V shed 7 bases and J shed 8 bases, with 19 bases lying between them. CDR3 in amino acids: CASPGRLVRDEQFF. CDR3 in DNA: TGTGCCAGCCCGGGGAGACTAGTCAGGGATGAGCAGTTCTTC.

This chain joins TRBV9 and TRBJ1-5; TRBD1 matches 8 bases. CDR1 and CDR2 (germline): SGDLS, YYNGEE. The length of the CDR3 is 14 residues. Trimming took 6 bases from V and 0 from J; bases not matched to a gene: 2. The CDR3: CASNRGDSNQPQHF. The DNA for the CDR3 is TGTGCCAGCAACAGGGGGGATAGCAATCAGCCCCAGCATTTT.

The chain couples TRBV30 to TRBJ2-5; D not certain. Germline CDR1 reads GTSNPN; CDR2 reads SVGIG (reference sequence). The CDR3 spans 12 residues. V lost 6 bases, J lost 7 bases, and 15 bases lay in between. CDR3: CACHPAGGTQYF. DNA for the CDR3: TGTGCCTGCCACCCGGCTGGCGGGACCCAGTACTTC.

The gene calls are TRBV3-1 (or the pseudogene TRBV3-2) and TRBJ2-5; unclear D gene. The V and J ends lost 2 bases and 5 bases respectively, with 6 bases between them. The V gene's germline CDR1 is LGHDT and CDR2 YNNKEL (reference sequence). The length of the CDR3 is 12 residues. CDR3: CASSQIRETQYF. In nucleotides, the CDR3 is TGTGCCAGCAGCCAAATCCGGGAGACCCAGTACTTC.

J is TRBJ2-3 and V is TRBV6-5, with TRBD1 as a possible D gene (6 bases). V was pared by 10 bases and J by 5 bases, with 22 bases between. The CDR3 has 15 residues. Germline V CDR1 and CDR2: MNHEY, SVGAGI. The CDR3 nucleotides read TGTGCCACCCTACCGGGACATAGGCCCGAAGATACGCAGTATTTT. Encoded protein: CATLPGHRPEDTQYF.

This clone was seen only once. The chain has TRBV2 and TRBJ2-2; no clear D. The CDR3 contains 12 residues. The V end lost 8 bases, the J end lost 13 bases, and 17 bases lay between the germline ends. CDR1 is SNHLY, CDR2 FYNNEI, per germline. For the CDR3, the DNA is TGTGCCAGCTTAGATATGAGAGAGGCGCTGTTTTTT. Encoded protein: CASLDMREALFF.

The count of this clone is one. J is TRBJ2-7 and V is TRBV4-2; D possibly corresponds to TRBD1 (5 bases). The CDR3 consists of 13 residues. Trimming pared 3 bases from V and 12 bases from J, leaving 18 bases between. Germline CDR1 reads LGHNA; CDR2 reads YNFKEQ. CDR3 in DNA: TGTGCCAGCAGCCAGGAAAGTCAGGGTCCCTTGTACTTC. This gives the protein CASSQESQGPLYF.

The genes are TRBV14 and TRBJ1-2, with D unresolved. The CDR3 has 12 residues. The V and J ends lost 4 bases and 4 bases respectively, with 7 bases between them. CDR1 is SGHDN and CDR2 is FVKESK in the germline V gene. The CDR3 protein is CASSLGLYGYTF. The DNA of the CDR3 is TGTGCCAGCAGCCTCGGTCTCTATGGCTACACCTTC.

This chain uses TRBV9 with TRBJ2-1; perhaps TRBD2 as D (6 bases). V was trimmed by 4 bases and J by 8 bases, leaving 19 bases between them. Germline assignment: CDR1 SGDLS and CDR2 YYNGEE. This CDR3 is built from 15 residues. CDR3 in DNA: TGTGCCAGCAGCCCAGACTCGGGGAGGCCCCATGAGCAGTTCTTC. Amino acids: CASSPDSGRPHEQFF.

The rearrangement joins TRBV28 to TRBJ2-3; 7 bases are shared with TRBD1. Germline assignment: CDR1 MDHEN and CDR2 SYDVKM. The V gene end was trimmed by 4 bases and the J gene end by 1 base; junction bases not matched to a gene: 8. There are 16 residues in the CDR3. CDR3 in DNA: TGTGCCAGCAGTTCCTACAGGGGCTGGGGCACAGATACGCAGTATTTT. Translation gives CASSSYRGWGTDTQYF.

The chain uses TRBV30 and TRBJ1-5, with a weak D call TRBD1 (5 bases). The germline CDR1 and CDR2 sequences are GTSNPN and SVGIG (reference sequence). Trimming removed 2 bases at V and 4 bases at J, with 18 bases between. This CDR3 has 16 amino acids. The CDR3 spells CAWSLTRGTSNQPQHF. The CDR3 bases are TGTGCCTGGAGTCTCACAAGAGGGACTTCAAATCAGCCCCAGCATTTT.

The rearrangement joins TRBV6-1 to TRBJ1-2; D unresolved. V was cut by 2 bases and J by 8 bases, with 12 bases left in between. Looked up from germline, CDR1 is MNHNS and CDR2 is SASEGT. The CDR3 covers 13 residues. CDR3 in DNA: TGTGCCAGCAGTGAAAGCCCCTTGAGGGGCTACACCTTC. This sequence encodes CASSESPLRGYTF.

The V and J genes are TRBV5-1 and TRBJ2-2; D is perhaps TRBD1 (5 bases). Trimming stripped 5 bases from V and 2 bases from J, with 10 bases between. The CDR3 has 14 residues. The V gene's germline CDR1 is SGHRS and CDR2 YFSETQ. The CDR3 DNA sequence: TGCGCCAGCAGGGGGCCTTTCAACACCGGGGAGCTGTTTTTT. This codes for CASRGPFNTGELFF.

This chain connects TRBV4-1 to TRBJ2-7; 13 positions match TRBD2. The CDR3 has 16 residues. V trimming: 0 bases; J trimming: 4 bases; junction bases outside the gene matches: 3. Germline V gene sequence: CDR1 MGHRA, CDR2 YSYEKL. Here the CDR3 DNA reads TGCGCCAGCAGCCAAGAAACTAGCGGGGGGGCATACGAGCAGTACTTC. It translates to CASSQETSGGAYEQYF.

V gene TRBV28 combines with J gene TRBJ2-1, with D possibly being TRBD2 (6 bases). The ends were cut back, 3 bases at V and 7 bases at J, with 13 bases in the middle. CDR1 MDHEN and CDR2 SYDVKM come from the germline V gene. The CDR3 runs to 14 residues. CDR3: CASSFTGGLNEQFF. The DNA of the CDR3 is TGTGCCAGCAGTTTTACCGGGGGTTTAAATGAGCAGTTCTTC.

The chain recombines TRBV2 with TRBJ2-1; no reliable D call. The germline V and J ends were trimmed by 4 bases and 10 bases, with 17 bases remaining between them. The germline gives CDR1 SNHLY, CDR2 FYNNEI. This CDR3 has 14 residues. CDR3 protein: CASSGLASLYEQFF. CDR3 nucleotides: TGTGCCAGCAGTGGGTTGGCCTCCCTGTACGAGCAGTTCTTC.

The chain joins TRBV3-1 (or the pseudogene TRBV3-2) to TRBJ2-7; D might be TRBD1 (6 bases). CDR1 is LGHDT and CDR2 is YNNKEL in the germline V gene (reference sequence). The CDR3 totals 14 residues. Trimming took off 4 bases at V and 0 bases at J, with 10 bases between the two ends. DNA for the CDR3: TGTGCCAGCAGCCGTAGACAGGCCTCCTACGAGCAGTACTTC. Protein: CASSRRQASYEQYF.